These T cell receptor beta chains were read from a single sample in a study of blood T cell repertoires in COVID-19. The data were produced by immunoSEQ multiplex PCR, yet TCRdb's version contains in-frame clones alone and is incomplete. The sample lists about 170,000 clones; approximately 80% were seen once. The specimen was peripheral blood. The receptor set was obtained from a woman aged 55-69 years with acute or convalescent COVID-19. Both conserved end residues are part of each CDR3. The D gene is left open where the match is weak. Some rows have no size entry. The others give once, few or many, or a class for an expanded clone.

V	D	J	size	DNA	CDR3
TRBV7-2	TRBD2	TRBJ2-5	NA	TGTGCCAGCAGCTTAAGCGGGGGGGCAGGGGAGACCCAGTACTTC	CASSLSGGAGETQYF
TRBV9	TRBD1	TRBJ1-1	NA	TGTGCCAGCAGCGGAGCCGACAGGGGAGACACTGAAGCTTTCTTT	CASSGADRGDTEAFF
TRBV29-1	TRBD2	TRBJ2-2	NA	TGCAGCGTTGGTGGTAGCGGGGGGTACACCGGGGAGCTGTTTTTT	CSVGGSGGYTGELFF
TRBV19	NA	TRBJ2-2	NA	TGTGCCAGTAGTATAGATGACAGGCTATGGAGTGCGAACACCGGGGAGCTGTTTTTT	CASSIDDRLWSANTGELFF
TRBV6-6	TRBD1	TRBJ1-1	NA	TGTGCCAGCACCCCGGACAGGGGGCTTCTTCGGGCTTTCTTT	CASTPDRGLLRAFF
TRBV19	TRBD2	TRBJ2-1	NA	TGTGCCAGTAGTTCCCGACTTGGCGGGGGGGCTAATGAGCAGTTCTTC	CASSSRLGGGANEQFF
TRBV6-5	NA	TRBJ1-1	NA	TGTGCCAGCAGTTTCGGGGCGGGGTCCACTGAAGCTTTCTTT	CASSFGAGSTEAFF
TRBV6-5	NA	TRBJ1-4	NA	TGTGCCAGCAGTTACTCGCGACAGTCCTTTAATGAAAAACTGTTTTTT	CASSYSRQSFNEKLFF
TRBV13	TRBD1	TRBJ1-1	NA	TGTGCCAGCAGCTCGTCCGACAGGGGTAACACTGAAGCTTTCTTT	CASSSSDRGNTEAFF
TRBV4-1	TRBD1	TRBJ1-5	NA	TGCGCCAGCAGCCAAGAACAGGGGTATCAGCCCCAGCATTTT	CASSQEQGYQPQHF
TRBV6-2/TRBV6-3	NA	TRBJ1-1	NA	TGTGCCAGCAGTTATTATGGGGCAAAGAACACTGAAGCTTTCTTT	CASSYYGAKNTEAFF
TRBV3-1/TRBV3-2	NA	TRBJ2-3	NA	TGTGCCAGCAGTAGTAAAACAGATACGCAGTATTTT	CASSSKTDTQYF
TRBV7-9	TRBD2	TRBJ2-3	once	TGTGCCAGCAGCACCACTAGCGGGGGGGCGACAGATACGCAGTATTTT	CASSTTSGGATDTQYF
TRBV19	NA	TRBJ2-1	few	TGTGCCAGTAGCACCCGAAGTGCGGGGAGCTCCTACAATGAGCAGTTCTTC	CASSTRSAGSSYNEQFF
TRBV11-3	NA	TRBJ2-1	once	TGTGCCAGCAGCTCCTCCAATGAGCAGTTCTTC	CASSSSNEQFF
TRBV30	TRBD1	TRBJ1-5	NA	TGTGCCTGGGACAGGGCAGGGGGGCCCCAGCATTTT	CAWDRAGGPQHF
TRBV19	NA	TRBJ2-2	NA	TGTGCCGCGGCCGGGCCCAGGGCCACCGGGGAGCTGTTTTTT	CAAAGPRATGELFF
TRBV6-2/TRBV6-3	NA	TRBJ2-7	NA	TGTGCCAGCAGTTACGACGACTGGTCCTACGAGCAGTACTTC	CASSYDDWSYEQYF
TRBV28	NA	TRBJ1-2	NA	TGTGCCAGCAGCCCCACAGGTTATGGCTACACCTTC	CASSPTGYGYTF
TRBV3-1/TRBV3-2	NA	TRBJ1-4	NA	TGTGCCAGCAGCTTACAGGGAGCAACTAATGAAAAACTGTTTTTT	CASSLQGATNEKLFF
TRBV5-1	TRBD1	TRBJ2-5	NA	TGCGCCAGCAGCTTCGGACAGGGCGCGTCAGAGACCCAGTACTTC	CASSFGQGASETQYF
TRBV11-1	TRBD1	TRBJ1-4	NA	TGTGCCAGCAGCCCGGACAGGGGGCCAACTAATGAAAAACTGTTTTTT	CASSPDRGPTNEKLFF
TRBV5-8	NA	TRBJ2-2	once	TGTGCCAGCAGCTTGAACAGGGCGAACACCGGGGAGCTGTTTTTT	CASSLNRANTGELFF
TRBV11-2	TRBD2	TRBJ2-7	NA	TGTGCCAGCAGCTTACTTCCCCCTAGCGGTGCCTACGAGCAGTACTTC	CASSLLPPSGAYEQYF
TRBV7-9	TRBD1	TRBJ2-5	NA	TGTGCCAGCAGCCCCGGACAGGGTGCCCAAGAGACCCAGTACTTC	CASSPGQGAQETQYF
TRBV4-2	TRBD1	TRBJ2-1	NA	TGTGCCAGCAGCCCAGACAGGGTAGTTTACAATGAGCAGTTCTTC	CASSPDRVVYNEQFF
TRBV5-5	TRBD1	TRBJ1-4	NA	TGTGCCAGCAGCTTGGACTCAGACAGGGTGTTTGAAAAACTGTTTTTT	CASSLDSDRVFEKLFF
TRBV15	NA	TRBJ1-5	NA	TGTGCCACCAGCAGAGATAGGGAAAGGGGTCAGCCCCAGCATTTT	CATSRDRERGQPQHF
TRBV7-9	TRBD1	TRBJ1-3	few	TGTGCCAGCAGCCCCGGGACAGGAGGAGTCTCTGGAAACACCATATATTTT	CASSPGTGGVSGNTIYF
TRBV5-4	TRBD1	TRBJ2-3	NA	TGTGCCAGCAGCTTCCCTAGAGACAGGGGAAGTACAGATACGCAGTATTTT	CASSFPRDRGSTDTQYF
TRBV3-1/TRBV3-2	NA	TRBJ1-2	NA	TGTGCCAGCAGCCCCCGATTGCTCGGTGGCTACACCTTC	CASSPRLLGGYTF
TRBV4-1	TRBD2	TRBJ2-3	NA	TGCGCCAGCAGCCAAGTAGCGGGGCTTCCAGATACGCAGTATTTT	CASSQVAGLPDTQYF
TRBV12-3/TRBV12-4	NA	TRBJ1-5	NA	TGTGCCAGCAGTTTCGGGGGGAATCAGCCCCAGCATTTT	CASSFGGNQPQHF
TRBV5-4	NA	TRBJ1-2	few	TGTGCCAGCAGCCTGGGGACGTCGGGAGGCTATGGCTACACCTTC	CASSLGTSGGYGYTF
TRBV15	NA	TRBJ2-5	NA	TGTGCCACCAGCAGAGATAGGGGTACGGAGACCCAGTACTTC	CATSRDRGTETQYF
TRBV12-3/TRBV12-4	NA	TRBJ1-1	NA	TGTGCCAGCCACTCTACAGGGAACACTGAAGCTTTCTTT	CASHSTGNTEAFF
TRBV9	NA	TRBJ1-2	NA	TGTGCCAGCAGCTCCATAGCCGGGTCCTATGGCTACACCTTC	CASSSIAGSYGYTF
TRBV7-2	TRBD2	TRBJ2-7	once	TGTGCCAGCAGCTGGGGCGGACTAGCGGGGAGCTCCTACGAGCAGTACTTC	CASSWGGLAGSSYEQYF
TRBV12-5	TRBD1	TRBJ1-1	NA	TGTGCTAGTGGATGGACAGGGAATGAAGCTTTCTTT	CASGWTGNEAFF
TRBV6-5	TRBD1	TRBJ2-2	NA	TGTGCCAGCAAGGGACAGGGGAACACCGGGGAGCTGTTTTTT	CASKGQGNTGELFF
TRBV2	NA	TRBJ2-2	NA	TGTGCCAGCAGCCCCTCGGGGACCGGGGAGCTGTTTTTT	CASSPSGTGELFF
TRBV7-9	NA	TRBJ1-2	NA	TGTGCGGGAGGAAACTATGGCTACACCTTC	CAGGNYGYTF
TRBV6-2/TRBV6-3	TRBD2	TRBJ2-7	NA	TGTGCCAGCAGTTACGGTGGGACTAGCGGGGGCTACGAGCAGTACTTC	CASSYGGTSGGYEQYF
TRBV3-1/TRBV3-2	TRBD2	TRBJ2-4	NA	TGTGCCAGCAGCCAAGATGGAGCGGGGGTAGCCAAAAACATTCAGTACTTC	CASSQDGAGVAKNIQYF
TRBV6-1	TRBD1	TRBJ1-5	NA	TGTGCCAGCAGTGGGAGGCAGGGGGTGGGCAATCAGCCCCAGCATTTT	CASSGRQGVGNQPQHF
TRBV7-6	TRBD2	TRBJ2-2	NA	TGTGCCAGCAGCTTAGAGGGTAGCGGGGGTCACACCGGGGAGCTGTTTTTT	CASSLEGSGGHTGELFF
TRBV5-5	NA	TRBJ1-2	NA	TGTGCCAGCAGCTTGGACGGGGGACACTATGGCTACACCTTC	CASSLDGGHYGYTF
TRBV29-1	TRBD1	TRBJ1-1	NA	TGCAGCGTTGAGACTCAGAGGGAGACAGGGGAATGGAACACTGAAGCTTTCTTT	CSVETQRETGEWNTEAFF